This is a list of T cell receptor beta chains from one sample in a study of PD-1 blockade in classical Hodgkin lymphoma. Profiled with immunoSEQ multiplex PCR; TCRdb holds only in-frame clones, not every one. The table lists just over 35,000 clones, approximately 69% of them singletons. The sequences come from peripheral blood mononuclear cells (PBMCs), collected before the second cycle of nivolumab. The receptors come from a human donor with classical Hodgkin lymphoma. Each CDR3 is given with its conserved first and last residue. The order of the fields is clone size, D gene, V gene, J gene, CDR3 protein, CDR3 DNA. D genes are given only for firm matches. Expanded clones are given a class, and other clones once, few, many or no size at all.

clone size: few; D gene: -; V gene: TRBV23-1; J gene: TRBJ1-3; CDR3 protein: CASTSLFPSGNTIYF; CDR3 DNA: TGCGCCAGCACCTCCCTGTTTCCCTCTGGAAACACCATATATTTT
clone size: -; D gene: -; V gene: TRBV4-2; J gene: TRBJ2-2; CDR3 protein: CASSQDLTVTGELFF; CDR3 DNA: TGTGCCAGCAGCCAAGATTTGACCGTCACCGGGGAGCTGTTTTTT
clone size: few; D gene: -; V gene: TRBV4-2; J gene: TRBJ1-6; CDR3 protein: CASSQDSGYNSPLHF; CDR3 DNA: TGTGCCAGCAGCCAAGATAGTGGTTACAATTCACCCCTCCACTTT
clone size: -; D gene: TRBD1; V gene: TRBV30; J gene: TRBJ2-7; CDR3 protein: CARGQGGPYEQYF; CDR3 DNA: TGTGCCCGGGGACAGGGGGGACCTTACGAGCAGTACTTC
clone size: -; D gene: TRBD1; V gene: TRBV7-2; J gene: TRBJ1-2; CDR3 protein: CASSLSPGTGDHYGYTF; CDR3 DNA: TGTGCCAGCAGCTTATCGCCCGGGACAGGGGACCACTATGGCTACACCTTC
clone size: -; D gene: TRBD1; V gene: TRBV2; J gene: TRBJ2-1; CDR3 protein: CASSFDRGSYNEQFF; CDR3 DNA: TGTGCCAGCAGCTTCGACAGGGGGTCCTACAATGAGCAGTTCTTC
clone size: -; D gene: TRBD1; V gene: TRBV7-2; J gene: TRBJ1-4; CDR3 protein: CASSFPGQGSNEKLFF; CDR3 DNA: TGTGCCAGCAGCTTCCCGGGACAGGGGTCTAATGAAAAACTGTTTTTT
clone size: few; D gene: -; V gene: TRBV21-1; J gene: TRBJ1-1; CDR3 protein: CAIPTGPLAFF; CDR3 DNA: TGTGCCATCCCGACAGGCCCCTTGGCTTTCTTT
clone size: -; D gene: -; V gene: TRBV6-6; J gene: TRBJ1-2; CDR3 protein: CASSNLGPYGYTF; CDR3 DNA: TGTGCCAGCAGTAACCTGGGGCCCTATGGCTACACCTTC
clone size: -; D gene: -; V gene: TRBV7-3; J gene: TRBJ2-2; CDR3 protein: CASSSQRYLWGVGELFF; CDR3 DNA: TGTGCCAGCAGCTCCCAGCGGTATTTGTGGGGTGTTGGGGAGCTGTTTTTT
clone size: -; D gene: -; V gene: TRBV18; J gene: TRBJ2-1; CDR3 protein: CASSRSGAVNEQFF; CDR3 DNA: TGTGCCAGCTCACGGTCCGGGGCTGTCAATGAGCAGTTCTTC
clone size: -; D gene: TRBD1; V gene: TRBV11-2; J gene: TRBJ2-7; CDR3 protein: CASSTLGTAVHEQYF; CDR3 DNA: TGTGCCAGCAGCACGTTGGGGACAGCGGTCCACGAGCAGTACTTC
clone size: -; D gene: TRBD1; V gene: TRBV4-1; J gene: TRBJ1-2; CDR3 protein: CASSPPSAYPRQGNYGYTF; CDR3 DNA: TGCGCCAGCAGCCCCCCATCGGCTTACCCACGACAGGGGAACTATGGCTACACCTTC
clone size: -; D gene: TRBD1; V gene: TRBV28; J gene: TRBJ2-1; CDR3 protein: CASSPRLWTGHGNEQFF; CDR3 DNA: TGTGCCAGCAGTCCCAGACTATGGACAGGGCATGGGAATGAGCAGTTCTTC
clone size: -; D gene: TRBD2; V gene: TRBV9; J gene: TRBJ2-5; CDR3 protein: CASSVRPLAGQETQYF; CDR3 DNA: TGTGCCAGCAGCGTACGGCCCCTAGCGGGGCAAGAGACCCAGTACTTC
clone size: -; D gene: TRBD2; V gene: TRBV5-4; J gene: TRBJ2-3; CDR3 protein: CASGEGGGVLYSTDTQYF; CDR3 DNA: TGTGCCAGCGGAGAGGGCGGGGGGGTCCTATATAGCACAGATACGCAGTATTTT